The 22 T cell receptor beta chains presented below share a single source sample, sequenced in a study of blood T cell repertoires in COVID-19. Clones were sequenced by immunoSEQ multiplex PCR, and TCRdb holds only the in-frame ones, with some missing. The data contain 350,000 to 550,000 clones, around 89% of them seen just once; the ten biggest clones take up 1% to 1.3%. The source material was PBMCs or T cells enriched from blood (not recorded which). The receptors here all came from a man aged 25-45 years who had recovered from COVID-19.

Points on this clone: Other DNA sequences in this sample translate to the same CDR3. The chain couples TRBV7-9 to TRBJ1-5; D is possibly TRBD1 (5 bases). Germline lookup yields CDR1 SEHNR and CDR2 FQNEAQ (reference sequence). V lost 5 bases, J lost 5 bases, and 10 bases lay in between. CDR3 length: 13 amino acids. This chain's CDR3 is CASSLKGDQPQHF. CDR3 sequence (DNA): TGTGCCAGCAGCCTGAAAGGGGATCAGCCCCAGCATTTT.

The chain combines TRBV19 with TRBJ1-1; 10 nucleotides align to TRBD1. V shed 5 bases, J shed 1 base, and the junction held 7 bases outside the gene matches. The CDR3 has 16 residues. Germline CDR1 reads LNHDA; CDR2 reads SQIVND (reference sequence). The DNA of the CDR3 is TGTGCCAGTAGTCTGATCCGGGACAGGGGGAACACTGAAGCTTTCTTT. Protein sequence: CASSLIRDRGNTEAFF.

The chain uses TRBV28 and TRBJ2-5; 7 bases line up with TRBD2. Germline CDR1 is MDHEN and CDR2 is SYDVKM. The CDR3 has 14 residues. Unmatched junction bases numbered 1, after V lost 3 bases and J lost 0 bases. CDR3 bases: TGTGCCAGCAGTTTGCGGGGGAACCAAGAGACCCAGTACTTC. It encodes CASSLRGNQETQYF.

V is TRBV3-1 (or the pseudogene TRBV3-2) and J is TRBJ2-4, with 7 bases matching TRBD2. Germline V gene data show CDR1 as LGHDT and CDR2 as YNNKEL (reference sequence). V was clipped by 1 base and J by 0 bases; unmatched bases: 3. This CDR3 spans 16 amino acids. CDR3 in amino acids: CASSQGGLLAKNIQYF. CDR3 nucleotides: TGTGCCAGCAGCCAAGGGGGACTACTAGCCAAAAACATTCAGTACTTC.

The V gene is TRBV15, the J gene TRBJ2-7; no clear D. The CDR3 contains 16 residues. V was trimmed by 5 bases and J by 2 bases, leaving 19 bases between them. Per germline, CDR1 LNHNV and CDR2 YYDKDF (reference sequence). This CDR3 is CATSGPPPHAPYEQYF. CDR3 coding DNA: TGTGCCACCAGCGGCCCTCCCCCTCATGCCCCCTACGAGCAGTACTTC.

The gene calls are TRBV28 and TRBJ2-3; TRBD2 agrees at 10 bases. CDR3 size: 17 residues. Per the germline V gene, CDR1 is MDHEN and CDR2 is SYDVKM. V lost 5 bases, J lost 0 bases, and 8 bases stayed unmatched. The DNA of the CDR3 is TGTGCCAGCAGTCCAGAATTACTAGCGGGAAGCACAGATACGCAGTATTTT. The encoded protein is CASSPELLAGSTDTQYF.

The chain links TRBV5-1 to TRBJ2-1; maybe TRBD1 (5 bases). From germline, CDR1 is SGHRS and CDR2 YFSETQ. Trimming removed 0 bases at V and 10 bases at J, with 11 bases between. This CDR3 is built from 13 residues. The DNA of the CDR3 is TGCGCCAGCAGCTTGGGTGGGGCAGGGGAGCAGTTCTTC. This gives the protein CASSLGGAGEQFF.

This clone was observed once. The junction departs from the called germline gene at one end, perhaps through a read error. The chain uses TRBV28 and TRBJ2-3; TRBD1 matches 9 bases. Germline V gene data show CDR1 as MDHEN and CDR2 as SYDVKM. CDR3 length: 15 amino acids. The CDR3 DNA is TGTGCCGGCAGTTTTAGGGACAGGGTTGATGATACGCAGTATTTT. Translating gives CAGSFRDRVDDTQYF.

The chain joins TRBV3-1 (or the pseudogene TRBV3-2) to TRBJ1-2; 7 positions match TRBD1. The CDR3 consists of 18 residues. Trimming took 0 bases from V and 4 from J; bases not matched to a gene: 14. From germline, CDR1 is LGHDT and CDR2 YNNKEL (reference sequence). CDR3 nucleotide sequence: TGTGCCAGCAGCCAAGAGGACAGGAGTGTTGTCCGTTTCTATGGCTACACCTTC. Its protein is CASSQEDRSVVRFYGYTF.

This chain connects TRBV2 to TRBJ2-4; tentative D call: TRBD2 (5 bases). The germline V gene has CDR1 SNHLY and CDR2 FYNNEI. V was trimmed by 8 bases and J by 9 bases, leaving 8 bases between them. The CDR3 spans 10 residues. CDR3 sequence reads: CASFRGIQYF. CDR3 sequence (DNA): TGTGCCAGCTTCCGGGGCATTCAGTACTTC.

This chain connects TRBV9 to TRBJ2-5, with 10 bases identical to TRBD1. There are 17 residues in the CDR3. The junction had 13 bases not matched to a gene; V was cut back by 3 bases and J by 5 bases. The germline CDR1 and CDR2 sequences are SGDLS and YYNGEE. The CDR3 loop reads CASSAGEVLTGGETQYF. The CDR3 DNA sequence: TGTGCCAGCAGCGCGGGGGAGGTTTTGACAGGGGGCGAGACCCAGTACTTC.

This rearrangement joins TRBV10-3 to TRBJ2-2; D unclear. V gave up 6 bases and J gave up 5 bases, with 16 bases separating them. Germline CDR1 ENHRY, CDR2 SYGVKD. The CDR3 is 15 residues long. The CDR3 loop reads CAIRVDGELTGELFF. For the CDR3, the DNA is TGTGCCATCAGGGTTGACGGAGAATTAACCGGGGAGCTGTTTTTT.

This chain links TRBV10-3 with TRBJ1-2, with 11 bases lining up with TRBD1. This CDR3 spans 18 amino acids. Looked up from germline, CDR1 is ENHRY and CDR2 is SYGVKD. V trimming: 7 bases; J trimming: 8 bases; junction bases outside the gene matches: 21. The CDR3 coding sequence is TGTGCCATCACCGAAAGGGGAGGACAGGGGGCAGAGTCGAGAGGCTACACCTTC. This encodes CAITERGGQGAESRGYTF.

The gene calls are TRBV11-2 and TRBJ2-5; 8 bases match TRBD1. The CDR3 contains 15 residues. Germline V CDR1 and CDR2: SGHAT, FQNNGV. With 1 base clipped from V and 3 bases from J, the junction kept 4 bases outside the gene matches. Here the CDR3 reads CASSLGQGWEETQYF. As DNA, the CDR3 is TGTGCCAGCAGCTTAGGACAGGGGTGGGAAGAGACCCAGTACTTC.

CDR3 nucleotide sequence: TGTGCCAGTAGTAGCGGGAGGGTTAGATACAATGAGCAGTTCTTC. It specifies CASSSGRVRYNEQFF. The chain is built from TRBV19 and TRBJ2-1; 9 bases are a match to TRBD2. Germline loops: CDR1 LNHDA, CDR2 SQIVND (reference sequence). V shed 4 bases, J shed 4 bases, and the junction held 5 bases outside the gene matches. The CDR3 sequence is 15 residues long. The full variable domain, in which reference TRBV19 and TRBJ2-1 provide the parts outside the CDR3, is DGGITQSPKYLFRKEGQNVTLSCEQNLNHDAMYWYRQDPGQGLRLIYYSQIVNDFQKGDIAEGYSVSREKKESFPLTVTSAQKNPTAFYLCASSSGRVRYNEQFFGPGTRLTVL.

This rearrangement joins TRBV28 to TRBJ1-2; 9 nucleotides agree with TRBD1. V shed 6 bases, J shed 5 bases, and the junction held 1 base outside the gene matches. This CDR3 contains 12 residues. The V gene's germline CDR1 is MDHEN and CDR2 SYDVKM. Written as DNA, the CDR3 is TGTGCCAGCAGAGGGACAGGGTATGGCTACACCTTC. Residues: CASRGTGYGYTF.

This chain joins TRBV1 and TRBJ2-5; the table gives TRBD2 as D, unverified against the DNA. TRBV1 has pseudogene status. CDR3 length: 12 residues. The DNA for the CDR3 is TGCACCAGCCGGGCGGGGGAAGAGACCCAGTACTTC. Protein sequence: CTSRAGEETQYF.

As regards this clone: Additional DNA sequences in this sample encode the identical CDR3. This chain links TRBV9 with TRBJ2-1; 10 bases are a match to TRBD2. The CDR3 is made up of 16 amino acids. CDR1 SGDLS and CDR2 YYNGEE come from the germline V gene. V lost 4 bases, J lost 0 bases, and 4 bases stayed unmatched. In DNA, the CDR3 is TGTGCCAGCAGCCCTCCTAGCGGGAGCTCCTACAATGAGCAGTTCTTC. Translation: CASSPPSGSSYNEQFF.

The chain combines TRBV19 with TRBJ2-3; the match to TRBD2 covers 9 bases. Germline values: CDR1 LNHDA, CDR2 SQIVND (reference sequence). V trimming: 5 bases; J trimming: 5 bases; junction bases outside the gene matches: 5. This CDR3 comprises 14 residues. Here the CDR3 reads CASSLAGVGDTQYF. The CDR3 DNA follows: TGTGCCAGTAGTTTAGCGGGAGTGGGAGATACGCAGTATTTT.

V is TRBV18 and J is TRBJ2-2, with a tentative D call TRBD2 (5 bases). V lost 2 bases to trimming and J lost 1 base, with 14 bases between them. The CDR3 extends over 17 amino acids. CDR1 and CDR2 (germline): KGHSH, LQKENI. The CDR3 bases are TGTGCCAGCTCACCAATGTCGCGGGCCCTGAACACCGGGGAGCTGTTTTTT. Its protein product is CASSPMSRALNTGELFF.

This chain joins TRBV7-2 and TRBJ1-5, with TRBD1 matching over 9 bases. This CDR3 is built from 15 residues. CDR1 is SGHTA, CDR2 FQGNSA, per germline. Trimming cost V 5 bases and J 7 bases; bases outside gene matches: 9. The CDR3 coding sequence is TGTGCCAGCAGCCGTCGGGACAGGGTGGACCAGCCCCAGCATTTT. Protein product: CASSRRDRVDQPQHF. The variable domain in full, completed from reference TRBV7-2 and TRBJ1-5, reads GAGVSQSPSNKVTEKGKDVELRCDPISGHTALYWYRQSLGQGLEFLIYFQGNSAPDKSGLPSDRFSAERTGGSVSTLTIQRTQQEDSAVYLCASSRRDRVDQPQHFGDGTRLSIL.

The CDR3 loop is CASSGGWGTDTQYF. The CDR3 nucleotides are TGTGCCAGCAGCGGGGGTTGGGGCACAGATACGCAGTATTTT. The chain is built from TRBV6-5 and TRBJ2-3, with D perhaps TRBD2 (6 bases). The CDR3 sequence is 14 residues long. Trimming took off 6 bases at V and 1 base at J, with 11 bases between the two ends. The V gene's germline CDR1 is MNHEY and CDR2 SVGAGI.